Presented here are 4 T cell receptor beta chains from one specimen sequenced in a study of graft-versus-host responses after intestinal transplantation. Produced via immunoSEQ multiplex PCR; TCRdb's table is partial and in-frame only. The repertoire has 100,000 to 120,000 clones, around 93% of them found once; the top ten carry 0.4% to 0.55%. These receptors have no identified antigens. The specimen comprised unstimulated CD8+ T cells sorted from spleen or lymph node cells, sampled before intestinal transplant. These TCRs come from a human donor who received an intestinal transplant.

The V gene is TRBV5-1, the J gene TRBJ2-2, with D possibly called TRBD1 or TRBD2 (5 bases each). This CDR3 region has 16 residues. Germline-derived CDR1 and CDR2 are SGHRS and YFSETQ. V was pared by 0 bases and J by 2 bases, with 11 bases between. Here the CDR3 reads CASSLASRGNTGELFF. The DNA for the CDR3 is TGCGCCAGCAGCTTGGCTTCGAGGGGCAACACCGGGGAGCTGTTTTTT.

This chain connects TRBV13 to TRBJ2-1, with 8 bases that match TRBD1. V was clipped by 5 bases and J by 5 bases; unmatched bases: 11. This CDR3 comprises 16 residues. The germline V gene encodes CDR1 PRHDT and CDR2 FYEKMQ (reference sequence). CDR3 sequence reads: CASSTYGTGTDNEQFF. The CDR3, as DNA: TGTGCCAGCAGCACGTACGGGACAGGAACAGACAATGAGCAGTTCTTC.

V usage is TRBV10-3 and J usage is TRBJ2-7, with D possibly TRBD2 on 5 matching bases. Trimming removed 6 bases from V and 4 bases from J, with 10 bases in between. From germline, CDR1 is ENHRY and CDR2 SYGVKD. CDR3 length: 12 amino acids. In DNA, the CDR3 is TGTGCCATCAGCTCTGGACTTTACGAGCAGTACTTC. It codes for CAISSGLYEQYF.

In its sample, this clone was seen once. The DNA of the CDR3 is TGTGCCAGCAGTCCGCCGACTAGCGGAAGCACAGATACGCAGTATTTT. Translation gives CASSPPTSGSTDTQYF. The chain carries TRBV28 and TRBJ2-3, with 9 bases matching TRBD2. Trimming removed 5 bases from V and 0 bases from J; junction bases left unmatched: 6. CDR1 is MDHEN, CDR2 SYDVKM, per germline. The CDR3 is made up of 16 amino acids.